The 10 T cell receptor beta chains presented below share a single source sample, sequenced in a study of blood T cell repertoires in COVID-19. Using immunoSEQ multiplex PCR, the repertoire was profiled, and TCRdb retains in-frame clones only, with some absent. The table has 140,000 to 150,000 clones, approximately 81% seen once. The sample comprised peripheral blood. These receptors were obtained from a human donor in a cohort sampled during active COVID-19.

The V and J genes are TRBV7-9 and TRBJ1-3; 7 bases map to TRBD1. The CDR3 totals 16 residues. The ends lost 3 bases at V and 2 bases at J; junction bases unmatched: 7. In germline, CDR1 is SEHNR, CDR2 FQNEAQ (reference sequence). CDR3 sequence (DNA): TGTGCCAGCAGCTTCTTACAGGGGCTCACTGGAAACACCATATATTTT. Encoded protein: CASSFLQGLTGNTIYF.

The chain is built from TRBV19 and TRBJ2-6, with 7 bases matching TRBD1. The J segment lost 0 bases and the V segment lost 1 base, leaving 3 bases of the junction unmatched. The CDR3 is 17 residues long. Germline V gives CDR1 LNHDA, CDR2 SQIVND (reference sequence). Written as DNA, the CDR3 is TGTGCCAGTAGTATAGGGACAGGCCACTCTGGGGCCAACGTCCTGACTTTC. Protein sequence: CASSIGTGHSGANVLTF.

This rearrangement joins TRBV6-5 to TRBJ2-4; D possibly corresponds to TRBD1 (5 bases). V was clipped by 5 bases and J by 9 bases, with 17 bases between them. Germline assignment: CDR1 MNHEY and CDR2 SVGAGI. The CDR3 length is 14 residues. The CDR3 loop reads CASSLSTAQGIQYF. The CDR3 DNA sequence: TGTGCCAGCAGTCTTTCGACGGCTCAGGGCATTCAGTACTTC.

The V and J genes are TRBV10-3 and TRBJ2-7; TRBD1 aligns across 9 bases. V trimming: 6 bases; J trimming: 2 bases; junction bases outside the gene matches: 2. From germline, CDR1 is ENHRY and CDR2 SYGVKD. The CDR3 loop spans 13 amino acids. CDR3 protein: CAIRGTGTYEQYF. DNA for the CDR3: TGTGCCATCAGGGGGACAGGGACCTACGAGCAGTACTTC.

The V call is TRBV6-7, the J call TRBJ1-4, with 9 bases fitting TRBD1. TRBV6-7 is placed among ORFs of uncertain function. There are 18 residues in the CDR3. V trimming: 0 bases; J trimming: 5 bases; junction bases outside the gene matches: 10. This CDR3 reads CASSYSLADRGSNEKLFF. The CDR3 nucleotides read TGTGCCAGCAGTTACTCCCTGGCGGACAGGGGCTCAAATGAAAAACTGTTTTTT.

CDR3: CASSIRPGQSHYEQYF. The CDR3 DNA follows: TGTGCCAGTAGTATAAGGCCCGGACAGAGCCACTACGAGCAGTACTTC. The chain uses TRBV19 and TRBJ2-7; weak D call: TRBD1 (6 bases). The CDR3 is made up of 16 amino acids. Germline V lookup: CDR1 LNHDA, CDR2 SQIVND (reference sequence). Trimming removed 2 bases from V and 3 bases from J, with 17 bases in between.

The genes are TRBV7-3 and TRBJ1-6; TRBD1 matches at 7 bases. The CDR3 consists of 13 residues. V dropped 4 bases and J dropped 10; count of bases not matched to a gene: 4. Germline lookup yields CDR1 SGHTA and CDR2 FQGTGA. CDR3 amino acids: CASSSGGLSPLHF. For the CDR3, the DNA is TGTGCCAGCAGCTCAGGGGGTCTCTCACCCCTCCACTTT.

The rearrangement uses TRBV6-5 and TRBJ2-1; 9 bases agree with TRBD1. Trimming took 0 bases from V and 4 from J; bases not matched to a gene: 4. Germline CDR1 is MNHEY and CDR2 is SVGAGI. The CDR3 has 16 residues. The CDR3 bases are TGTGCCAGCAGTTACTCGGTGGACAGGGGATACAATGAGCAGTTCTTC. It yields the protein CASSYSVDRGYNEQFF.

The chain carries TRBV6-5 and TRBJ2-7; D unclear. The V gene's germline CDR1 is MNHEY and CDR2 SVGAGI. Between the trimmed V and J ends, which lost 9 bases and 0 bases, there was a span of 12 bases. The CDR3 is 13 residues long. DNA for the CDR3: TGTGCCAGTGGTAGCCGCGTCTCCTACGAGCAGTACTTC. This encodes CASGSRVSYEQYF.

J is TRBJ1-5 and V is TRBV6-1; no reliable D call. The germline V gene encodes CDR1 MNHNS and CDR2 SASEGT. This CDR3 has 12 amino acids. Between the trimmed V and J ends, which lost 2 bases and 5 bases, there was a span of 4 bases. The CDR3 region is CASSEYDQPQHF. The CDR3 bases are TGTGCCAGCAGTGAATATGATCAGCCCCAGCATTTT.